The next 15 T cell receptor beta chains were all read from a single sample in a study of T-cell reconstitution after alpha-beta-depleted transplantation in children. This sample's TCRbeta library carried unique molecular identifier barcodes. Each CDR3 protein is one row after TCRdb ran MiXCR on the PCR reads. The data hold 490,000 or so distinct CDR3 sequences, with about 12% observed a single time. Specimen: PBMCs from the stem cell graft donor, collected from the stem cell graft. Every receptor here comes from a human donor who donated a stem cell graft to a child with combined immunodeficiency.

This clonotype was detected a few times. The V and J genes are TRBV6-4 and TRBJ2-2; D possibly corresponds to TRBD1 (6 bases). The CDR3 has 14 amino acids. V gave up 5 bases and J gave up 5 bases, with 12 bases separating them. Germline values: CDR1 MRHNA, CDR2 SNTAGT. This CDR3 reads CASSLRTETGELFF. The DNA of the CDR3 is TGTGCCAGCAGTCTACGGACAGAAACCGGGGAGCTGTTTTTT.

The V and J genes are TRBV24-1 and TRBJ2-2, with 7 bases aligning to TRBD1. The CDR3 spans 17 residues. Trimming removed 0 bases from V and 3 bases from J; junction bases left unmatched: 6. Germline loops: CDR1 KGHDR, CDR2 SFDVKD. CDR3 coding DNA: TGTGCCACCAGTGATTTGCTCGGGCAGGGGGACACCGGGGAGCTGTTTTTT. This codes for CATSDLLGQGDTGELFF.

This clonotype was detected ten times or more. The gene calls are TRBV5-1 and TRBJ2-1; 9 bases match TRBD1. The junction had 3 bases not matched to a gene; V was cut back by 4 bases and J by 7 bases. CDR1 is SGHRS and CDR2 is YFSETQ in the germline V gene. There are 13 residues in the CDR3. CDR3 coding DNA: TGCGCCAGCAGCCGCGGGACAGGGAATGAGCAGTTCTTC. Translating it yields CASSRGTGNEQFF.

The rearrangement links TRBV18 to TRBJ2-7; no clear D. Trimming left V 0 bases short and J 0 bases short, with 9 bases between. Looked up from germline, CDR1 is KGHSH and CDR2 is LQKENI. The CDR3 contains 15 residues. CDR3 protein: CASSPPSGYSYEQYF. The CDR3 DNA sequence: TGTGCCAGCTCACCACCGTCGGGTTACTCCTACGAGCAGTACTTC.

In its sample, this clonotype was seen a few times. The chain couples TRBV12-3 or TRBV12-4 to TRBJ2-7; unclear D gene. Trimming cost V 3 bases and J 1 base, with 10 bases left between them. CDR3 size: 14 residues. Written as DNA, the CDR3 is TGTGCCAGCAGTTTTAACAGTGGGTCCTACGAGCAGTACTTC. Encoded protein: CASSFNSGSYEQYF.

This chain uses TRBV4-3 with TRBJ2-7, with 8 bases fitting TRBD1. J was trimmed by 3 bases and V by 1 base; bases with no gene match: 5. The CDR3 is 15 amino acids. From germline, CDR1 is LGHNA and CDR2 YSLEER. CDR3 DNA sequence: TGCGCCAGCAGCCAAGTTAGGACAGGGCTCTACGAGCAGTACTTC. This encodes CASSQVRTGLYEQYF.

V usage is TRBV23-1 and J usage is TRBJ1-5; 9 nucleotides match TRBD1. TRBV23-1 is marked as an open reading frame, function uncertain. The CDR3 length is 17 residues. With 3 bases clipped from V and 2 bases from J, the junction kept 8 bases outside the gene matches. The CDR3 here is CASSHAGQGSGNQPQHF. The CDR3 nucleotides are TGCGCCAGCAGTCATGCGGGACAGGGATCCGGCAATCAGCCCCAGCATTTT.

In this sample, this clonotype turned up many times. The chain employs TRBV7-9 and TRBJ2-7; weak D call: TRBD2 (6 bases). V lost 1 base, J lost 1 base, and 14 bases lay in between. This CDR3 region has 16 residues. Germline values: CDR1 SEHNR, CDR2 FQNEAQ (reference sequence). Written as DNA, the CDR3 is TGTGCCAGCAGCTTAGTCCGCGCCCGGGGGTCCTACGAGCAGTACTTC. As protein: CASSLVRARGSYEQYF.

This clonotype was picked up a small number of times. The rearrangement uses TRBV18 and TRBJ1-1; D unresolved. The CDR3 is 13 residues long. From germline, CDR1 is KGHSH and CDR2 LQKENI. With 5 bases removed from V and 0 bases from J, the gap between germline ends came to 7 bases. The chain's CDR3 is CASSENMNTEAFF. CDR3 DNA sequence: TGTGCCAGCTCAGAAAACATGAACACTGAAGCTTTCTTT.

This clonotype was counted ten times or more. The chain combines TRBV5-5 with TRBJ2-1; 8 bases align to TRBD2. After removal of 0 bases from V and 11 bases from J, the junction contained 13 bases not matched to a gene. The CDR3 contains 16 residues. The V gene's germline CDR1 is SGHKS and CDR2 YYEKEE (reference sequence). CDR3 sequence reads: CASSLEAGSSGLKQFF. CDR3 coding DNA: TGTGCCAGCAGCTTGGAAGCTGGGTCTAGCGGGTTAAAGCAGTTCTTC.

This clonotype was counted ten times or more. The CDR3, as DNA: TGTGCCAGCAGCTTAGTTCAGACCTACGAGCAGTACTTC. Translating it yields CASSLVQTYEQYF. This chain uses TRBV7-2 with TRBJ2-7; D unresolved. Trimming took 1 base from V and 2 from J, leaving 6 bases between them. In germline, CDR1 is SGHTA, CDR2 FQGNSA. The CDR3 sequence is 13 residues long.

This clonotype appeared a few times. The chain employs TRBV24-1 and TRBJ2-3; 7 bases align to TRBD1. Germline lookup yields CDR1 KGHDR and CDR2 SFDVKD. V lost 4 bases, J lost 0 bases, and 9 bases stayed unmatched. This CDR3 region has 17 residues. The CDR3 DNA is TGTGCCACCAGTGAGTTTACAGGGGCAATTAGCACAGATACGCAGTATTTT. Protein: CATSEFTGAISTDTQYF.

This clonotype was recorded at least ten times. The chain couples TRBV24-1 to TRBJ2-1, with TRBD2 matching 10 bases. The CDR3 contains 15 residues. After removal of 1 base from V and 6 bases from J, the junction contained 2 bases not matched to a gene. CDR1 is KGHDR, CDR2 SFDVKD, per germline. The CDR3 reads CATSDFSGRLNEQFF. CDR3 in DNA: TGTGCCACCAGTGATTTTAGCGGGAGGCTCAATGAGCAGTTCTTC.

This clonotype was seen only a few times. J is TRBJ2-3 and V is TRBV5-1, with 7 bases that match TRBD2. From germline, CDR1 is SGHRS and CDR2 YFSETQ. With 7 bases clipped from V and 4 bases from J, the junction kept 6 bases outside the gene matches. The CDR3 has 13 residues. CDR3 residues: CASGRGFSDTQYF. For the CDR3, the DNA is TGCGCCAGCGGGAGGGGTTTTTCAGATACGCAGTATTTT. Using reference TRBV5-1 and TRBJ2-3 for the parts outside the CDR3, the full variable domain is KAGVTQTPRYLIKTRGQQVTLSCSPISGHRSVSWYQQTPGQGLQFLFEYFSETQRNKGNFPGRFSGRQFSNSRSEMNVSTLELGDSALYLCASGRGFSDTQYFGPGTRLTVL.

This clonotype was observed at least ten times. The J gene is TRBJ2-7, the V gene TRBV29-1; TRBD1 agrees at 10 bases. The CDR3 totals 14 residues. The junction had 8 bases not matched to a gene; V was cut back by 6 bases and J by 3 bases. The V gene's germline CDR1 is SQVTM and CDR2 ANQGSEA. Here the CDR3 DNA reads TGCAGCGTCGGCCGTAGGACAGGGGGCTACGAGCAGTACTTC. It is translated as CSVGRRTGGYEQYF.